The rows below give T cell receptor beta chains drawn from one sample of a study of blood T cells in healthy people across ages. In TCRdb, the 5' RACE reads were re-called with MiXCR into one record per CDR3 protein. The sample lists about 2 million distinct CDR3 sequences; less than 50% were seen once. The sequencing input was blood. The receptors here all came from a woman aged 35 to 49 in good health. CDR3s include the opening cysteine and the closing phenylalanine or tryptophan. A D gene is named only where the DNA matches it firmly. Clone size is shown for a subset of rows, as once, few, many or a class of expanded clone.

V,length,size,D,J,DNA,CDR3
TRBV6-2/TRBV6-3,11,-,TRBD1,TRBJ2-1,TGTGCCAGCGGACAGGGGGAGAAGCAGTTCTTC,CASGQGEKQFF
TRBV18,13,-,-,TRBJ2-7,TGTGCCAGCTCACCACTGGCGGACTACGAGCAGTACTTC,CASSPLADYEQYF
TRBV20-1,13,few,TRBD1,TRBJ1-2,TGCAGTGCTAGAGATGACAGGGTAGTTGGCTACACCTTC,CSARDDRVVGYTF
TRBV6-2/TRBV6-3,13,-,-,TRBJ1-1,TGTGCCAGCAGTTCCAACTTAAGAACTGAAGCTTTCTTT,CASSSNLRTEAFF
TRBV27,16,-,TRBD2,TRBJ2-1,TGTGCCACCCACTCAGAGCGTCGGGGAGGGTACAATGAGCAGTTCTTC,CATHSERRGGYNEQFF
TRBV4-2,15,-,TRBD2,TRBJ2-1,TGTGCCAGCAGCTCCGGGGGGGCAGAAACCAATGAGCAGTTCTTC,CASSSGGAETNEQFF
TRBV12-3/TRBV12-4,18,many,TRBD1,TRBJ2-6,TGTGCCAGCAAGAGGGGGCAGGCCGAAATTTCTGGGGCCAACGTCCTGACTTTC,CASKRGQAEISGANVLTF
TRBV24-1,14,-,-,TRBJ2-3,TGTGCCACCAGTGCCGGAATTCGTTCAGATACGCAGTATTTT,CATSAGIRSDTQYF
TRBV27,15,few,TRBD2,TRBJ2-5,TGTGCCAGCAGTCTACTGAGGGGCGGGAGAGAGACCCAGTACTTC,CASSLLRGGRETQYF
TRBV24-1,15,few,TRBD1,TRBJ2-3,TGTGCCACCAGTGAGGGACAGGGAAGCACAGATACGCAGTATTTT,CATSEGQGSTDTQYF
TRBV12-3/TRBV12-4,16,few,-,TRBJ2-1,TGTGCCAGCAGTCGGTTCACAGAACTTCCTTACAATGAGCAGTTCTTC,CASSRFTELPYNEQFF
TRBV28,14,-,TRBD2,TRBJ2-3,TGTGCCAGCAAATGGGGGAGGGCCACAGATACGCAGTATTTT,CASKWGRATDTQYF
TRBV7-2,19,-,TRBD2,TRBJ2-2,TGTGCCAGCAGCTTAGTGGGACTAGCGGGGACCTCGAACACCGGGGAGCTGTTTTTT,CASSLVGLAGTSNTGELFF
TRBV4-1,15,-,TRBD1,TRBJ1-1,TGCGCCAGCAGCCAAGATAGGGCCGACAGGGGAAAAGCTTTCTTT,CASSQDRADRGKAFF
TRBV6-1,16,-,-,TRBJ2-3,TGTGCCAGCAGTCTAGGGGGTTTGGGGTTCACAGATACGCAGTATTTT,CASSLGGLGFTDTQYF